Listed below are T cell receptor beta chains from one sample, sequenced in a study of metastatic and nonmetastatic thyroid tumors. With MiXCR, TCRdb called clones anew from the PCR reads. The sample consists of tens of thousands of clones, roughly a quarter of them appearing once. Material for sequencing was blood. All receptors come from a male donor with papillary thyroid cancer or a benign thyroid nodule (not recorded which). Some clones in this sample may be carry-over from other donors' samples. Each CDR3 is given with its conserved first and last residue. Fields, in order: V gene, J gene, CDR3 protein.

v_gene: TRBV5-1; j_gene: TRBJ1-2; CDR3aa: CASSEPGGGGYTF
v_gene: TRBV2; j_gene: TRBJ2-1; CDR3aa: CASSEDPRYNEQFF
v_gene: TRBV7-2; j_gene: TRBJ2-1; CDR3aa: CASSSPGTHQTNEQFF
v_gene: TRBV6-5; j_gene: TRBJ2-1; CDR3aa: CASSYSGTRRFF
v_gene: TRBV28; j_gene: TRBJ2-7; CDR3aa: CASSPPGQGANEQYF
v_gene: TRBV25-1; j_gene: TRBJ2-1; CDR3aa: CASSGAARSSGHNEQFF
v_gene: TRBV28; j_gene: TRBJ1-1; CDR3aa: CASSLDRAMNTEAFF
v_gene: TRBV6-5; j_gene: TRBJ1-1; CDR3aa: CASSYRTGVEAFF
v_gene: TRBV10-1; j_gene: TRBJ2-7; CDR3aa: CASSYRPGPGLRLTYEQYF
v_gene: TRBV4-1; j_gene: TRBJ2-2; CDR3aa: CASKQGFTGELFF
v_gene: TRBV5-1; j_gene: TRBJ2-3; CDR3aa: CASSPYVSTDTQYF
v_gene: TRBV6-2/TRBV6-3; j_gene: TRBJ1-1; CDR3aa: CASNSVGGAEAFF
v_gene: TRBV24-1; j_gene: TRBJ2-5; CDR3aa: CATSGQGGQETQYF
v_gene: TRBV6-1; j_gene: TRBJ2-7; CDR3aa: CASRTGLGYEQYF
v_gene: TRBV10-3; j_gene: TRBJ1-2; CDR3aa: CASGQGARYGYNF
v_gene: TRBV24-1; j_gene: TRBJ2-3; CDR3aa: CATSDLRGSTDTQYF
v_gene: TRBV7-9; j_gene: TRBJ1-1; CDR3aa: CASTPFFMNTEAFF
v_gene: TRBV27; j_gene: TRBJ1-2; CDR3aa: CASSFGQGGDGYTF
v_gene: TRBV20-1; j_gene: TRBJ1-6; CDR3aa: CSAGGHWTNSPLHF
v_gene: TRBV6-1; j_gene: TRBJ1-2; CDR3aa: CASRARPGQGATYGYTF
v_gene: TRBV10-2; j_gene: TRBJ2-7; CDR3aa: CASKSGSNYEQYF
v_gene: TRBV12-3/TRBV12-4; j_gene: TRBJ1-2; CDR3aa: CASSRDSDYGYTF
v_gene: TRBV4-1; j_gene: TRBJ2-7; CDR3aa: CASSQTGTGVYEQYF